This TCR beta chain comes out of a study of control samples from healthy donors and cancer patients. This clone showed up just a few times. The CDR3 is made up of 12 amino acids. The V gene's germline CDR1 is SEHNR and CDR2 FQNEAQ (reference sequence). Deletions cut 2 bases from V and 4 bases from J, with 5 bases between. The protocol was immunoSEQ multiplex PCR, while the TCRdb copy is restricted to in-frame clones and leaves out a portion. Among some 130,000 clones listed, 80% to 95% were seen once. The clonotype comes from a man aged 18 to 29 in good health. The chain recombines TRBV7-9 with TRBJ1-1; D not resolved. Sequenced sample: blood. The CDR3 reads CASSLLSTEAFF. The CDR3 DNA reads as TGTGCCAGCAGCTTATTGAGCACTGAAGCTTTCTTT.